This T cell receptor (beta chain) was retrieved from a study of early T cells in non-severe SARS-CoV-2 infection. Study summary: Chains were unpaired, as sequencing was done on bulk RNA from unsorted whole blood.

Study-level findings and limits: Clonotype matching in VDJdb favored anti-spike CD8 responses and did not capture private and CD4 specificities.

Individual cDNA molecules were tagged with unique molecular identifiers, the study reported. TCRdb reprocessed the 5' RACE reads with MiXCR, giving one entry per CDR3 protein. The table has over 95,000 distinct CDR3 sequences, roughly 17% seen once; the top ten hold roughly 1.3%. J gave up 3 bases and V 6 bases, and 7 bases lay outside the gene matches. This CDR3 is 15 amino acids long. For this clonotype: Antigen unknown.

The source is an adult who was a healthcare worker with PCR-confirmed SARS-CoV-2 infection or an uninfected control (not recorded which). The rearrangement links TRBV12-3 or TRBV12-4 to TRBJ2-4; 8 bases are shared with TRBD1. Sequencing used whole blood. CDR3 nucleotides: TGTGCCAGCAGCACGACAGGGGTAGTCAAAAACATTCAGTACTTC. Protein: CASSTTGVVKNIQYF.